What follows are 11 T cell receptor beta chains derived from one specimen sequenced in a study of T cell responses to AZD1222 COVID-19 vaccine (dated by TCRdb to the early 2020s). The library was produced with the immunoSEQ multiplex PCR assay. Entries here come from immuneACCESS through TCRdb and include only in-frame sequences with V and J called. Some clones fail to appear in such tables; in the studies checked, an unresolved V gene covers under half of the shortfall, and the cause of the remainder is unknown. The sample records 120,000 to 150,000 clones, nearly 90% of which are singletons. Of the sample, about 5% is held by the ten largest clones. This specimen's time point label, interpreted: baseline before first vaccination. This specimen was peripheral blood, taken on day 0 of AZD1222 vaccination. The source of these receptors is an adult in good health.

V usage is TRBV21-1 and J usage is TRBJ1-1; TRBD1 is the table's D call, not checked against the DNA. TRBV21-1 is shown as a pseudogene. CDR3 length equals 14 residues. The CDR3 reads CASSKCQGAPEAFF. As DNA, the CDR3 is TGTGCCAGCAGCAAATGCCAGGGTGCCCCTGAAGCTTTCTTT.

The gene calls are TRBV10-3 and TRBJ2-3, with D possibly being TRBD1 or TRBD2 (5 bases each). Trimming stripped 7 bases from V and 5 bases from J, with 16 bases between. Per germline, CDR1 ENHRY and CDR2 SYGVKD. This CDR3 is 14 amino acids long. CDR3 in amino acids: CAITWDPKKDTQYF. Written as DNA, the CDR3 is TGTGCCATCACATGGGACCCGAAAAAAGATACGCAGTATTTT.

This clone showed up just once. The chain couples TRBV5-4 to TRBJ2-1, with 8 bases fitting TRBD2. Germline CDR1 reads SGHNT; CDR2 reads YYREEE (reference sequence). V was pared by 7 bases and J by 5 bases, with 17 bases of the junction left unmatched. The CDR3 runs 17 residues. The CDR3 DNA is TGTGCCAGCCTCCGGCCTGGAGCGGGGGTAAAAAACAATGAGCAGTTCTTC. This encodes CASLRPGAGVKNNEQFF.

V gene TRBV7-9 combines with J gene TRBJ1-4; D is perhaps TRBD1 (5 bases). The V and J ends lost 5 bases and 5 bases respectively, with 15 bases between them. The CDR3 consists of 15 residues. Germline CDR1 is SEHNR and CDR2 is FQNEAQ (reference sequence). CDR3 bases: TGTGCCAGCAGCCGAGCGACGGGACTGAATGAAAAACTGTTTTTT. Translation: CASSRATGLNEKLFF.

The chain links TRBV2 to TRBJ2-5, with D maybe TRBD1 (7 bases). Trimming removed 4 bases from V and 3 bases from J, with 12 bases in between. The CDR3 is made up of 14 amino acids. Germline values: CDR1 SNHLY, CDR2 FYNNEI. CDR3 DNA sequence: TGTGCCAGCAGTGCAATCAGGGGGGAAGAGACCCAGTACTTC. Protein product: CASSAIRGEETQYF.

The chain is built from TRBV28 and TRBJ1-2, with D possibly being TRBD1 (5 bases). Germline V gene data show CDR1 as MDHEN and CDR2 as SYDVKM. CDR3 length equals 17 residues. Trimming removed 6 bases at V and 0 bases at J, with 20 bases between. The CDR3, as DNA: TGTGCCAGCAGAATACCCCCGGGACGAAACGCTAACTATGGCTACACCTTC. It encodes CASRIPPGRNANYGYTF.

This rearrangement joins TRBV7-2 to TRBJ2-3; D is perhaps TRBD2 (6 bases). This CDR3 is 15 amino acids long. Germline V gives CDR1 SGHTA, CDR2 FQGNSA. Trimming took 11 bases from V and 2 from J, leaving 20 bases between them. Here the CDR3 reads CASVLSGVNTDTQYF. CDR3 DNA sequence: TGTGCCTCTGTCTTGTCGGGAGTAAACACAGATACGCAGTATTTT.

This chain uses TRBV9 with TRBJ2-3; D may be TRBD2 (6 bases). The germline V and J ends were trimmed by 0 bases and 3 bases, with 17 bases remaining between them. Germline CDR1 reads SGDLS; CDR2 reads YYNGEE. The CDR3 is made up of 17 amino acids. This chain's CDR3 is CASSVEGSGLRTDTQYF. In DNA form, the CDR3 reads TGTGCCAGCAGCGTAGAAGGAAGCGGGCTCAGGACAGATACGCAGTATTTT.

This sequence joins TRBV18 and TRBJ2-2, with 9 bases identical to TRBD1. The CDR3 length is 15 residues. Germline V gene sequence: CDR1 KGHSH, CDR2 LQKENI. The V segment lost 3 bases and the J segment 1 base; nucleotides outside the gene matches: 0. The CDR3 loop is CASSPGQGNTGELFF. The CDR3 bases are TGTGCCAGCTCACCGGGACAGGGGAACACCGGGGAGCTGTTTTTT.

The rearrangement joins TRBV7-9 to TRBJ2-7; tentative D call: TRBD2 (5 bases). V gave up 1 base and J gave up 6 bases, with 22 bases separating them. The CDR3 contains 17 residues. CDR1 and CDR2 (germline): SEHNR, FQNEAQ (reference sequence). The CDR3 coding sequence is TGTGCCAGCAGCTTAGTCCCCCGGGGTAGACCTCGAGGCGAGCAGTACTTC. The encoded protein is CASSLVPRGRPRGEQYF.

J is TRBJ2-1 and V is TRBV9; TRBD2 agrees at 13 bases. Germline lookup yields CDR1 SGDLS and CDR2 YYNGEE. With V trimmed by 0 bases and J by 10 bases, 16 bases remained unmatched. The CDR3 is made up of 19 amino acids. The CDR3 reads CASSVALGSGTSGIGEQFF. In nucleotides, the CDR3 is TGTGCCAGCAGCGTAGCTTTAGGATCCGGGACTAGCGGGATTGGCGAGCAGTTCTTC. The full variable domain, its missing parts supplied by reference TRBV9 and TRBJ2-1, is DSGVTQTPKHLITATGQRVTLRCSPRSGDLSVYWYQQSLDQGLQFLIQYYNGEERAKGNILERFSAQQFPDLHSELNLSSLELGDSALYFCASSVALGSGTSGIGEQFFGPGTRLTVL.